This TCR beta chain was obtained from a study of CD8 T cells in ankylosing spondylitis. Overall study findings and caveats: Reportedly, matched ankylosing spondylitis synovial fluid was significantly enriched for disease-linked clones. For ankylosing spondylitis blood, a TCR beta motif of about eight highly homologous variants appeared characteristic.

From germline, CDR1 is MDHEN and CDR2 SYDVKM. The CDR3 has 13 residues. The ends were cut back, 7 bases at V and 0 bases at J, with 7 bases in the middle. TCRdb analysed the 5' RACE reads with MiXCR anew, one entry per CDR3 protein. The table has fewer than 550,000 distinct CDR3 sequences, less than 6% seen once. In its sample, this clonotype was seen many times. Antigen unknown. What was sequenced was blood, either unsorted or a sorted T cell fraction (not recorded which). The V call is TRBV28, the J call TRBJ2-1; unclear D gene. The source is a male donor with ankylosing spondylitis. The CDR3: CASKRGSYNEQFF. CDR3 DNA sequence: TGTGCCAGCAAACGTGGCTCCTACAATGAGCAGTTCTTC.